These 31 T cell receptor beta chains were all obtained from the same sample, sequenced in a study of ipilimumab plus nivolumab after autologous stem cell transplantation. Profiling relied on immunoSEQ multiplex PCR, and the TCRdb table lists in-frame clones only, not all of them. The sample lists fewer than 95,000 clones, nearly 85% occurring once. The sample was PBMCs, taken in a trial of ipilimumab plus nivolumab as post-transplant consolidation. All receptors come from a male donor with diffuse large B-cell lymphoma.

The chain employs TRBV2 and TRBJ1-5; TRBD1 matches 8 bases. The length of the CDR3 is 13 residues. V dropped 5 bases and J dropped 6; count of bases not matched to a gene: 3. The germline V gene encodes CDR1 SNHLY and CDR2 FYNNEI. CDR3 nucleotides: TGTGCCAGCAGTCAGGGGGCGTTTCAGCCCCAGCATTTT. Residues: CASSQGAFQPQHF.

This chain connects TRBV7-8 to TRBJ1-4; D not resolved. The CDR3 covers 15 residues. Germline CDR1 is SGHVS and CDR2 is FQNEAQ. The V and J ends lost 6 bases and 7 bases respectively, with 18 bases between them. CDR3 bases: TGTGCCAGCAGGGGTGTAAAGGACGGTGGTGAAAAACTGTTTTTT. It codes for CASRGVKDGGEKLFF. Combining the CDR3 with reference TRBV7-8 and TRBJ1-4 gives the whole variable domain GAGVSQSPRYKVAKRGQDVALRCDPISGHVSLFWYQQALGQGPEFLTYFQNEAQLDKSGLPSDRFFAERPEGSVSTLKIQRTQQEDSAVYLCASRGVKDGGEKLFFGSGTQLSVL.

This sequence joins TRBV7-9 and TRBJ1-1, with D perhaps TRBD1 (6 bases). V lost 1 base and J lost 4, with 10 bases in between. The V gene's germline CDR1 is SEHNR and CDR2 FQNEAQ (reference sequence). The CDR3 is 14 amino acids. In DNA, the CDR3 is TGTGCCAGCAGCTTAGAACAGGGATTCACTGAAGCTTTCTTT. It encodes CASSLEQGFTEAFF.

J is TRBJ2-3 and V is TRBV5-4; 7 nucleotides align to TRBD1. The CDR3 has 14 amino acids. After removal of 4 bases from V and 2 bases from J, the junction contained 4 bases not matched to a gene. Germline V lookup: CDR1 SGHNT, CDR2 YYREEE (reference sequence). For the CDR3, the DNA is TGTGCCAGCAGCACAGGGACAGACACAGATACGCAGTATTTT. It translates to CASSTGTDTDTQYF.

This clone was recorded only once. The J gene is TRBJ2-3, the V gene TRBV27, with 8 bases lining up with TRBD2. The germline gives CDR1 MNHEY, CDR2 SMNVEV (reference sequence). Trimming at V came to 3 bases and at J to 1 base, leaving 3 bases not matched to a gene. The CDR3 has 15 amino acids. The CDR3 loop reads CASSLLRGGTDTQYF. Written as DNA, the CDR3 is TGTGCCAGCAGTTTGCTGCGGGGGGGCACAGATACGCAGTATTTT.

The genes are TRBV10-3 and TRBJ1-1, with a tentative D call TRBD1 (5 bases). The CDR3 is made up of 13 amino acids. Trimming took 1 base from V and 5 from J, leaving 8 bases between them. Germline V gives CDR1 ENHRY, CDR2 SYGVKD. CDR3 region: CAISEYPGTEAFF. The CDR3 DNA follows: TGTGCCATCAGTGAGTACCCAGGGACTGAAGCTTTCTTT.

The rearrangement joins TRBV5-6 to TRBJ2-1, with D maybe TRBD2 (5 bases). V lost 4 bases to trimming and J lost 0 bases, with 17 bases between them. The CDR3 extends over 17 amino acids. Germline values: CDR1 SGHDT, CDR2 YYEEEE. The CDR3 loop is CASSPGWQVNSYNEQFF. CDR3 nucleotide sequence: TGTGCCAGCAGCCCGGGATGGCAGGTCAACTCCTACAATGAGCAGTTCTTC.

A single count supports this clone. V gene TRBV7-3 combines with J gene TRBJ2-1; 7 nucleotides align to TRBD2. V shed 5 bases and J 4 bases; nucleotides not matched to a gene: 5. The CDR3 runs to 14 residues. Germline V gives CDR1 SGHTA, CDR2 FQGTGA. CDR3 bases: TGTGCCAGCAGCCCAAGCGGGGCATACAATGAGCAGTTCTTC. Its translation: CASSPSGAYNEQFF.

Concerning this clone: The same CDR3 arises from other DNA sequences in this sample as well. This chain uses TRBV6-6 with TRBJ1-1; D is perhaps TRBD1 (5 bases). This CDR3 has 13 residues. Germline V gene lookup returns CDR1 MNHNY and CDR2 SVGAGI (reference sequence). V lost 3 bases, J lost 1 base, and 6 bases lay in between. The CDR3 region has the DNA TGTGCCAGCAGTTATGGACAGAACACTGAAGCTTTCTTT. Translation: CASSYGQNTEAFF.

CDR3 amino acids: CASSRGTETSGYGYTF. The CDR3 DNA reads as TGTGCCAGCAGCCGTGGGACAGAGACCTCCGGCTATGGCTACACCTTC. The rearrangement joins TRBV7-6 to TRBJ1-2; 7 bases align to TRBD1. The length of the CDR3 is 16 residues. V trimming: 5 bases; J trimming: 4 bases; junction bases outside the gene matches: 13. Germline CDR1 is SGHVS and CDR2 is FNYEAQ. Supplemented by reference TRBV7-6 and TRBJ1-2, the full variable domain reads GAGVSQSPRYKVTKRGQDVALRCDPISGHVSLYWYRQALGQGPEFLTYFNYEAQQDKSGLPNDRFSAERPEGSISTLTIQRTEQRDSAMYRCASSRGTETSGYGYTFGSGTRLTVV.

The genes are TRBV7-8 and TRBJ2-5; 11 nucleotides align to TRBD2. The ends lost 7 bases at V and 5 bases at J; junction bases unmatched: 6. From germline, CDR1 is SGHVS and CDR2 FQNEAQ. CDR3 size: 14 residues. The DNA for the CDR3 is TGTGCCAGCACTAGCGGGGGGCTTGGCGAGACCCAGTACTTC. It encodes CASTSGGLGETQYF.

In its sample, this clone was seen a few times. The rearrangement links TRBV6-4 to TRBJ2-7, with 8 bases lining up with TRBD1. The germline CDR1 and CDR2 sequences are MRHNA and SNTAGT. V trimming: 8 bases; J trimming: 8 bases; junction bases outside the gene matches: 17. This CDR3 region has 15 residues. The CDR3: CASPCQGAHGRQQYF. The CDR3 DNA reads as TGTGCCAGCCCGTGTCAGGGGGCGCACGGTCGTCAGCAGTACTTC.

This chain connects TRBV11-2 to TRBJ2-1, with 11 bases that match TRBD2. V was pared by 3 bases and J by 7 bases, with 5 bases of the junction left unmatched. In germline, CDR1 is SGHAT, CDR2 FQNNGV. The CDR3 runs 15 residues. In DNA, the CDR3 is TGTGCCAGCAGCTTTCTAGCGGGGGGCGATAATGAGCAGTTCTTC. Translation gives CASSFLAGGDNEQFF.

The chain uses TRBV5-8 and TRBJ2-1; 7 bases are shared with TRBD1. Germline CDR1 and CDR2: SGHTS and YDEGEE. The CDR3 is 15 residues long. Unmatched junction bases numbered 5, after V lost 0 bases and J lost 5 bases. The CDR3 DNA reads as TGTGCCAGCAGCTTGGTTTCAGACAGGGACAATGAGCAGTTCTTC. Amino acid sequence: CASSLVSDRDNEQFF.

J is TRBJ1-1 and V is TRBV12-5; the D is unclear. This CDR3 spans 13 amino acids. V shed 1 base and J shed 7 bases, with 10 bases lying between them. Germline CDR1 is LGHNT and CDR2 is FRNRAP. CDR3 DNA: TGTGCTAGTGGTTTGGCAGGCGATAGTGAAGCTTTCTTT. Protein product: CASGLAGDSEAFF.

This sequence joins TRBV5-1 and TRBJ1-1; D is undetermined. The length of the CDR3 is 13 residues. The germline V gene encodes CDR1 SGHRS and CDR2 YFSETQ. V was pared by 0 bases and J by 3 bases, with 6 bases between. CDR3 nucleotides: TGCGCCAGCAGCTTGGCCTATGACACTGAAGCTTTCTTT. It is translated as CASSLAYDTEAFF.

The chain combines TRBV5-1 with TRBJ2-1; 9 nucleotides agree with TRBD2. The CDR3 sequence is 15 residues long. Germline trimming cut 4 bases from V and 2 bases from J; bases unmatched to any gene: 4. Germline assignment: CDR1 SGHRS and CDR2 YFSETQ. The CDR3 spells CASSAGGPPYNEQFF. The CDR3 nucleotides are TGCGCCAGCAGCGCGGGGGGGCCGCCCTACAATGAGCAGTTCTTC.

The chain combines TRBV5-4 with TRBJ1-5, with D perhaps TRBD1 (6 bases). Germline-derived CDR1 and CDR2 are SGHNT and YYREEE (reference sequence). The CDR3 covers 16 residues. Trimming cost V 3 bases and J 0 bases, with 13 bases left between them. In DNA, the CDR3 is TGTGCCAGCAGCTCGGGGGGGCGAGGTAGCAATCAGCCCCAGCATTTT. This gives the protein CASSSGGRGSNQPQHF.

The V and J genes are TRBV7-9 and TRBJ2-5; unclear D gene. The J call could be wrong; TRBJ2-7 is a better fit for the DNA end. The CDR3 has 12 residues. Germline V lookup: CDR1 SEHNR, CDR2 FQNEAQ (reference sequence). The CDR3 spells CASSLEHDEQYF. CDR3 nucleotide sequence: TGTGCCAGCAGCTTGGAACATGACGAGCAGTACTTC.

The chain links TRBV5-1 to TRBJ1-2, with 11 bases identical to TRBD1. The CDR3 is made up of 13 amino acids. V lost 4 bases, J lost 8 bases, and 4 bases stayed unmatched. Per germline, CDR1 SGHRS and CDR2 YFSETQ. This CDR3 reads CASSLGQGDGYTF. The DNA for the CDR3 is TGCGCCAGCAGCCTGGGACAGGGGGACGGCTACACCTTC.

CDR3 DNA sequence: TGTGCCACCAGCAGGCGGGGAGCAGGTCTGAACGAAAAACTGTTTTTT. Protein sequence: CATSRRGAGLNEKLFF. The chain employs TRBV15 and TRBJ1-4; D unresolved. The CDR3 totals 16 residues. The V gene lost 3 bases and the J gene lost 8 bases, with 19 bases spanning the gap. In germline, CDR1 is LNHNV, CDR2 YYDKDF (reference sequence).

V gene TRBV7-3 combines with J gene TRBJ1-2; D is unresolved. The CDR3 spans 13 residues. V dropped 8 bases and J dropped 4 bases, with 14 bases sitting between them. Per the germline V gene, CDR1 is SGHTA and CDR2 is FQGTGA. The CDR3, as DNA: TGTGCCAGCCTGATGGCGGGCCTCTATGGCTACACCTTC. Translation gives CASLMAGLYGYTF.

The chain couples TRBV21-1 to TRBJ2-5; the table's D call, TRBD2, has no DNA check behind it. TRBV21-1 is a known pseudogene. The length of the CDR3 is 15 residues. The CDR3 spells CASSSGEGGQETQYF. Here the CDR3 DNA reads TGTGCCAGCTCCTCCGGGGAGGGAGGGCAAGAGACCCAGTACTTC.

The genes are TRBV2 and TRBJ2-7; 10 bases are shared with TRBD2. Germline CDR1 reads SNHLY; CDR2 reads FYNNEI. The CDR3 loop spans 14 amino acids. The V segment lost 6 bases and the J segment 3 bases; nucleotides outside the gene matches: 5. The CDR3 is CASRASGGVYEQYF. CDR3 coding DNA: TGTGCCAGCAGAGCTAGCGGGGGTGTCTACGAGCAGTACTTC.

In its sample, this clone was seen many times. The chain couples TRBV6-5 to TRBJ1-1, with unresolved D. The V gene's germline CDR1 is MNHEY and CDR2 SVGAGI. Trimming cost V 0 bases and J 1 base, with 9 bases left between them. CDR3 size: 15 residues. In DNA form, the CDR3 reads TGTGCCAGCAGTTACTCGATGCGGGGGAACACTGAAGCTTTCTTT. Its protein is CASSYSMRGNTEAFF.

This clone came up once. J is TRBJ1-5 and V is TRBV6-1; D is undetermined. CDR3 length equals 11 residues. V dropped 1 base and J dropped 6 bases, with 1 base sitting between them. Germline assignment: CDR1 MNHNS and CDR2 SASEGT. The CDR3 protein is CASSEGQPQHF. CDR3 in DNA: TGTGCCAGCAGTGAAGGTCAGCCCCAGCATTTT.

This chain connects TRBV6-6 to TRBJ2-5; the match to TRBD1 covers 7 bases. The germline gives CDR1 MNHNY, CDR2 SVGAGI (reference sequence). The CDR3 has 15 amino acids. V dropped 2 bases and J dropped 5; count of bases not matched to a gene: 8. The CDR3 here is CASSYREGGAETQYF. CDR3 nucleotide sequence: TGTGCCAGCAGTTACAGGGAAGGGGGCGCGGAGACCCAGTACTTC.

This clone was detected only once. The genes are TRBV18 and TRBJ2-3, with 7 bases identical to TRBD1. J lost 12 bases, V lost 6 bases, and 12 bases had no gene match. CDR3 size: 13 residues. CDR1 is KGHSH and CDR2 is LQKENI in the germline V gene. The chain's CDR3 is CASSEGATNLQYF. CDR3 DNA: TGTGCCAGCTCCGAGGGGGCCACGAACCTACAGTATTTT.

The chain is built from TRBV7-3 and TRBJ1-3; D unresolved. The length of the CDR3 is 13 residues. Germline loops: CDR1 SGHTA, CDR2 FQGTGA. The V and J ends lost 2 bases and 1 base respectively, with 3 bases between them. The CDR3 DNA is TGTGCCAGCAGCTTAGGGTCTGGAAACACCATATATTTT. Protein product: CASSLGSGNTIYF.

This clone has only a few counts. The chain uses TRBV7-9 and TRBJ1-3, with TRBD1 matching 8 bases. The CDR3 loop spans 15 amino acids. CDR1 is SEHNR and CDR2 is FQNEAQ in the germline V gene (reference sequence). V was pared by 5 bases and J by 4 bases, with 7 bases of the junction left unmatched. The CDR3 reads CASSRQGAAGNTIYF. In nucleotides, the CDR3 is TGTGCCAGCAGCCGCCAGGGGGCAGCGGGAAACACCATATATTTT.

The J gene is TRBJ1-1, the V gene TRBV4-1, with TRBD1 matching 8 bases. CDR1 and CDR2 from the germline V gene are MGHRA and YSYEKL. V was pared by 1 base and J by 0 bases, with 10 bases of the junction left unmatched. The CDR3 runs to 18 residues. The CDR3 here is CASSQAGQGARLNTEAFF. As DNA, the CDR3 is TGCGCCAGCAGCCAAGCTGGTCAGGGGGCACGCTTGAACACTGAAGCTTTCTTT.